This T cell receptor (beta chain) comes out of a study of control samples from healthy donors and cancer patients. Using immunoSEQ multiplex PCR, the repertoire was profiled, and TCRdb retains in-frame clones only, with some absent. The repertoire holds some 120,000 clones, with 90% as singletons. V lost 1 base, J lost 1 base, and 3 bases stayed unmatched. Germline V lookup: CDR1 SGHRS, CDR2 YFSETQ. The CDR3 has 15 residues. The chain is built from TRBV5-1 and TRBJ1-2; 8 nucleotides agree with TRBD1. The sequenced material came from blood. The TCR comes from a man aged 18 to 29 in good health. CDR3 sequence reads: CASSLNRGSNYGYTF. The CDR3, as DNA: TGCGCCAGCAGCTTGAACAGGGGGAGTAACTATGGCTACACCTTC.